This TCR beta chain was found in a study of cytomegalovirus exposure and HLA in healthy donors. Study observations and caveats: Both high specificity and high sensitivity reportedly marked the classifier's diagnosis of cytomegalovirus status. 150 or so TCR beta chains were listed as cytomegalovirus-associated. In vitro testing confirmed a few CMV-associated chains as specific for CMV antigens.

Clones were read by immunoSEQ multiplex PCR, and TCRdb kept only the in-frame ones, dropping some. The sample consists of 150,000 to 200,000 clones, approximately 86% of them appearing once. Germline-derived CDR1 and CDR2 are LNHDA and SQIVND (reference sequence). The V gene lost 0 bases and the J gene lost 4 bases, with 10 bases spanning the gap. This CDR3 region has 15 residues. Points on this clone: The antigen is unknown.

The receptor comes from a woman aged 18-35 years in good health and CMV-seronegative. The sample comprised PBMCs. The chain uses TRBV19 and TRBJ1-5; D gene unclear. CDR3 sequence (DNA): TGTGCCAGTAGTATAGATACCCACCTAAATCAGCCCCAGCATTTT. As protein: CASSIDTHLNQPQHF.